What follows are 16 T cell receptor beta chains derived from one specimen sequenced in a study of tumor-infiltrating lymphocytes in primary liver carcinoma. Blood RNA originated from unsorted whole blood, with germline DNA additionally extracted. TCR beta cDNA came from roughly 550 ng total RNA, primed with a constant-region primer. Modified slightly, ARM-PCR produced TCR beta libraries over three nested multiplex PCR rounds. TRBV1-TRBV30 forward primers paired with a C-beta reverse primer drove the first two PCR rounds, about 9 cycles each. TCRdb re-called the multiplex PCR reads through MiXCR, storing one row per CDR3 protein. The data contain about 200,000 distinct CDR3 sequences, roughly 61% of them singletons. The specimen was peripheral blood. These TCRs come from an older woman with primary liver carcinoma and hepatitis B virus infection.

This clonotype has ten or more counts. V is TRBV10-2 and J is TRBJ1-1, with a weak D call TRBD1 (6 bases). The ends were cut back, 4 bases at V and 2 bases at J, with 8 bases in the middle. The CDR3 has 13 amino acids. Germline loops: CDR1 WSHSY, CDR2 SAAADI. Here the CDR3 reads CASSGTANTEAFF. In nucleotides, the CDR3 is TGCGCCAGCAGTGGGACAGCCAACACTGAAGCTTTCTTT.

V gene TRBV10-3 combines with J gene TRBJ2-3; possibly TRBD1 or TRBD2 for D (5 bases each). The germline V gene has CDR1 ENHRY and CDR2 SYGVKD. This CDR3 is built from 16 residues. With 5 bases removed from V and 4 bases from J, the gap between germline ends came to 19 bases. CDR3 amino acids: CAISTATARGPDTQYF. DNA for the CDR3: TGTGCCATCAGTACAGCGACAGCGAGGGGCCCAGATACGCAGTATTTT.

The rearrangement joins TRBV6-1 to TRBJ1-3; D remains ambiguous. Germline CDR1 MNHNS, CDR2 SASEGT. The V end lost 2 bases, the J end lost 4 bases, and 12 bases lay between the germline ends. CDR3 length equals 15 residues. The CDR3, as DNA: TGTGCCAGCAGTGAACCCTCATACATAGGAAACACCATATATTTT. The encoded protein is CASSEPSYIGNTIYF.

Concerning this clonotype itself: A single base separates this from a much larger clone, so it may be a read error. This chain links TRBV12-5 with TRBJ1-1; no definite D call. Trimming took off 9 bases at V and 5 bases at J, with 13 bases between the two ends. The CDR3 spans 12 residues. Per the germline V gene, CDR1 is LGHNT and CDR2 is FRNRAP. As DNA, the CDR3 is TGTGCTAGCCCGCTCGGGAGTACTGAAGCTTTCTTT. It translates to CASPLGSTEAFF. The variable domain in full, with the rest retrieved from reference TRBV12-5 and TRBJ1-1, is DARVTQTPRHKVTEMGQEVTMRCQPILGHNTVFWYRQTMMQGLELLAYFRNRAPLDDSGMPKDRFSAEMPDATLATLKIQPSEPRDSAVYFCASPLGSTEAFFGQGTRLTVV.

The CDR3 spells CASRRPGGAYNEQFF. CDR3 nucleotides: TGTGCCAGTAGGCGGCCAGGGGGAGCCTACAATGAGCAGTTCTTC. V usage is TRBV6-5 and J usage is TRBJ2-1; 7 nucleotides align to TRBD1. Germline CDR1 is MNHEY and CDR2 is SVGAGI. The CDR3 runs to 15 residues. After removal of 9 bases from V and 2 bases from J, the junction contained 10 bases not matched to a gene.

A note on this clonotype: A junction boundary mismatches the germline segment, possibly from a read error. The chain carries TRBV4-1 and TRBJ1-6, with TRBD1 matching over 7 bases. The germline CDR1 and CDR2 sequences are MGHRA and YSYEKL. The length of the CDR3 is 16 residues. The CDR3 is CATSQGHRGGNSSFHF. The CDR3 nucleotides read TGCGCCACCAGCCAAGGACACAGGGGAGGCAATTCATCCTTCCACTTT.

As to this clonotype: A much larger clonotype is one base distant, so this may be a read error. This rearrangement joins TRBV10-1 to TRBJ2-1; D remains unclear. The CDR3 runs to 14 residues. Deletions cut 4 bases from V and 9 bases from J, with 16 bases between. Germline values: CDR1 WNHNN, CDR2 SYGVQD (reference sequence). In DNA form, the CDR3 reads TGCGCCAGCAGTGTGAGCGCCAACTCCAGTGAGCAGTTCTTC. Encoded protein: CASSVSANSSEQFF.

This chain uses TRBV28 with TRBJ2-7; a possible D gene is TRBD2 (6 bases). Germline values: CDR1 MDHEN, CDR2 SYDVKM. The CDR3 extends over 15 amino acids. Deletions cut 8 bases from V and 4 bases from J, with 21 bases between. The CDR3 reads CASCSRTTISYEQYF. In DNA, the CDR3 is TGTGCCAGCTGTAGTCGGACTACAATCTCTTACGAGCAGTACTTC.

This clonotype was counted at least ten times. The chain combines TRBV4-1 with TRBJ2-2, with D possibly being TRBD2 (6 bases). Per the germline V gene, CDR1 is MGHRA and CDR2 is YSYEKL. Trimming took off 0 bases at V and 3 bases at J, with 11 bases between the two ends. CDR3 length: 16 residues. CDR3 nucleotide sequence: TGCGCCAGCAGCCAAGAGGGCATAGCGGACACCGGGGAGCTGTTTTTT. It codes for CASSQEGIADTGELFF.

On this clonotype itself: A read error may produce the germline difference seen at one junction end. The chain couples TRBV11-2 to TRBJ2-1; either TRBD1 or TRBD2 may fit D (5 bases each). CDR1 is SGHAT, CDR2 FQNNGV, per germline. CDR3 length: 14 residues. The CDR3 protein is CASSSTAGTHEQFF. CDR3 bases: TGCGCCAGCAGCTCCACAGCCGGGACGCATGAGCAGTTCTTC.

In the case of this clonotype: A much larger clone differs from this one at a single base, so this may be a read error. The chain links TRBV12-3 or TRBV12-4 to TRBJ2-3; D is tentatively TRBD1 or TRBD2 (6 bases each). The V end was cut by 3 bases, the J end by 2 bases, with 12 bases between. The CDR3 is made up of 15 amino acids. CDR3 coding DNA: TGTGCCAGCAGTTTCGGGGGCTATCCCACAGATACGCAGTATTTT. It is translated as CASSFGGYPTDTQYF.

This clonotype appeared many times. J is TRBJ2-1 and V is TRBV4-1, with 10 positions matching TRBD2. J lost 1 base, V lost 6 bases, and 12 bases had no gene match. Germline CDR1 reads MGHRA; CDR2 reads YSYEKL. There are 18 residues in the CDR3. The CDR3: CASRLGLAAVRSYNEQFF. The CDR3 nucleotides read TGCGCCAGCAGGCTAGGACTAGCGGCAGTCCGTTCCTACAATGAGCAGTTCTTC.

A remark on this clonotype: One end of the junction varies from germline; a read error may be responsible. The J gene is TRBJ2-2, the V gene TRBV4-1; no firm D call. This CDR3 region has 17 residues. Germline CDR1 MGHRA, CDR2 YSYEKL. CDR3 loop: CASSQADMGFPTEELFF. The CDR3 region has the DNA TGTGCCAGCAGCCAAGCAGACATGGGATTTCCGACCGAGGAGCTGTTTTTT.

This clonotype was recorded a few times. The J gene is TRBJ1-1, the V gene TRBV5-1, with 9 bases fitting TRBD1. V lost 1 base to trimming and J lost 8 bases; unmatched junction nucleotides: 18. Germline V CDR1 and CDR2: SGHRS, YFSETQ. The CDR3 is made up of 18 amino acids. CDR3 loop: CASSLFPSDQGTGQEAFF. CDR3 DNA: TGCGCCAGCAGCTTGTTCCCCTCGGATCAGGGGACAGGGCAAGAAGCTTTCTTT.

Notes on this clonotype: A clone one base away is much larger, so this may be a read error. This chain uses TRBV6-5 with TRBJ1-5; D is unclear. CDR3 size: 13 residues. V lost 6 bases and J 8 bases, leaving 14 bases between the germline ends. CDR1 and CDR2 (germline): MNHEY, SVGAGI. The CDR3 reads CASRARREEPQHF. In DNA, the CDR3 is TGTGCCAGCAGGGCCCGGAGGGAGGAGCCCCAGCATTTT.

A single count supports this clonotype. This may be a read error: a much more frequent sequence differs by one nucleotide. The chain employs TRBV4-1 and TRBJ2-6; D not resolved. CDR3 size: 14 residues. Germline CDR1 MGHRA, CDR2 YSYEKL. The CDR3 spells CAGSPLTGANVLTF. CDR3 nucleotides: TGCGCCGGCAGCCCCCTAACTGGGGCCAACGTCCTGACTTTC.